A single sample gave rise to the 24 T cell receptor beta chains below, sequenced in a study of blood T cell repertoires in COVID-19. The method was immunoSEQ multiplex PCR; TCRdb's version includes in-frame clones alone and lacks a portion of them. Of more than 200,000 clones listed, 85% to 90% are singletons. Input material: peripheral blood. All receptors derive from a man aged 45-60 years with acute or convalescent COVID-19.

A note on this clone: Compared with germline, one end of the junction differs, possibly owing to a read error. This rearrangement joins TRBV11-2 to TRBJ1-1; a weak D match, TRBD1 (6 bases). Germline CDR1 is SGHAT and CDR2 is FQNNGV. The CDR3 contains 13 residues. CDR3 amino acids: CASSLVGGAEAFF. In DNA form, the CDR3 reads TGTGCCAGCAGCTTAGTGGGGGGGGCTGAGGCTTTCTTT.

The chain uses TRBV19 and TRBJ2-2; no definite D call. This CDR3 is 13 amino acids long. V was trimmed by 2 bases and J by 3 bases, leaving 4 bases between them. Per the germline V gene, CDR1 is LNHDA and CDR2 is SQIVND (reference sequence). The CDR3 reads CASSIQDTGELFF. The CDR3, as DNA: TGTGCCAGTAGTATACAGGACACCGGGGAGCTGTTTTTT.

The chain has TRBV27 and TRBJ2-5; TRBD1 agrees at 7 bases. Trimming at V came to 2 bases and at J to 5 bases, leaving 5 bases not matched to a gene. The CDR3 is 14 residues long. Germline assignment: CDR1 MNHEY and CDR2 SMNVEV (reference sequence). CDR3 in amino acids: CASSLATGLETQYF. The DNA of the CDR3 is TGTGCCAGCAGTTTAGCGACAGGGTTGGAGACCCAGTACTTC.

The rearrangement links TRBV10-3 to TRBJ2-1, with TRBD2 matching 12 bases. The CDR3 contains 14 residues. Trimming cost V 5 bases and J 4 bases; bases outside gene matches: 0. Germline V gene lookup returns CDR1 ENHRY and CDR2 SYGVKD. CDR3 sequence: CAISLAGGYNEQFF. CDR3 nucleotide sequence: TGTGCCATCAGTCTAGCGGGGGGGTACAATGAGCAGTTCTTC.

There are a few counts of this clone. The chain links TRBV3-1 (or the pseudogene TRBV3-2) to TRBJ1-1; TRBD1 is a possible D gene (6 bases). This CDR3 spans 14 amino acids. V shed 2 bases and J shed 2 bases, with 9 bases lying between them. The germline gives CDR1 LGHDT, CDR2 YNNKEL (reference sequence). CDR3 sequence: CASSQNRANTEAFF. DNA of the CDR3: TGTGCCAGCAGCCAAAACAGGGCCAACACTGAAGCTTTCTTT.

This clone was seen a single time. The chain links TRBV28 to TRBJ2-7; D unresolved. Per germline, CDR1 MDHEN and CDR2 SYDVKM. Trimming cost V 3 bases and J 0 bases, with 9 bases left between them. This CDR3 is 14 amino acids long. The CDR3 nucleotides are TGTGCCAGCAGTTTCGGAGTCAGCTCCTACGAGCAGTACTTC. It codes for CASSFGVSSYEQYF.

This clone was seen only once. The DNA of the CDR3 is TGTGCCAGCAGTTCACCGGACAGGTCCTCTGGAAACACCATATATTTT. This translates into CASSSPDRSSGNTIYF. The chain joins TRBV28 to TRBJ1-3; 7 nucleotides match TRBD1. This CDR3 has 16 residues. Germline trimming cut 4 bases from V and 0 bases from J; bases unmatched to any gene: 6. In germline, CDR1 is MDHEN, CDR2 SYDVKM.

The J gene is TRBJ2-1, the V gene TRBV4-1, with D perhaps matching TRBD1 (6 bases). Germline values: CDR1 MGHRA, CDR2 YSYEKL. With 5 bases removed from V and 1 base from J, the gap between germline ends came to 9 bases. There are 14 residues in the CDR3. CDR3 region: CASSWTASYNEQFF. The CDR3 nucleotides are TGCGCCAGCAGCTGGACAGCGTCCTACAATGAGCAGTTCTTC.

This chain uses TRBV5-1 with TRBJ1-1, with a tentative D call TRBD1 (5 bases). The CDR3 has 15 residues. V was clipped by 1 base and J by 0 bases, with 10 bases between them. Per the germline V gene, CDR1 is SGHRS and CDR2 is YFSETQ. CDR3 region: CASSLSGDVNTEAFF. The CDR3 nucleotides are TGCGCCAGCAGCTTGTCGGGGGATGTGAACACTGAAGCTTTCTTT.

The CDR3 nucleotides read TGTGCCAGCAGTGAAGCGCGTCCAGGACAGGGTTATGAAAAACTGTTTTTT. This codes for CASSEARPGQGYEKLFF. The chain uses TRBV2 and TRBJ1-4, with TRBD1 matching over 8 bases. V dropped 0 bases and J dropped 6; count of bases not matched to a gene: 9. Germline CDR1 SNHLY, CDR2 FYNNEI. CDR3 length equals 17 residues.

The chain carries TRBV9 and TRBJ2-1; D is undetermined. The CDR3 is made up of 14 amino acids. In germline, CDR1 is SGDLS, CDR2 YYNGEE. Trimming removed 0 bases at V and 6 bases at J, with 10 bases between. The CDR3 spells CASSVATRSNEQFF. In DNA, the CDR3 is TGTGCCAGCAGCGTAGCTACAAGGAGCAATGAGCAGTTCTTC.

V usage is TRBV3-1 (or the pseudogene TRBV3-2) and J usage is TRBJ1-5; D perhaps matches TRBD1 (6 bases). There are 13 residues in the CDR3. From germline, CDR1 is LGHDT and CDR2 YNNKEL (reference sequence). V lost 0 bases and J lost 6, with 6 bases in between. The CDR3 coding sequence is TGTGCCAGCAGCCAAGAAGGGGGTCAGCCCCAGCATTTT. Residues: CASSQEGGQPQHF.

This clone was detected only once. The CDR3 spells CASSPNRGPLYGYTF. CDR3 nucleotide sequence: TGCGCCAGCAGCCCCAACAGGGGGCCCCTCTATGGCTACACCTTC. The rearrangement joins TRBV5-1 to TRBJ1-2; TRBD1 agrees at 9 bases. The CDR3 is made up of 15 amino acids. Germline assignment: CDR1 SGHRS and CDR2 YFSETQ. The V segment lost 4 bases and the J segment 4 bases; nucleotides outside the gene matches: 8.

This chain links TRBV27 with TRBJ2-1; D may be TRBD1 (6 bases). CDR1 is MNHEY and CDR2 is SMNVEV in the germline V gene (reference sequence). Trimming removed 6 bases from V and 9 bases from J, with 18 bases in between. The CDR3 is 14 amino acids. CDR3 nucleotides: TGTGCCAGCAGCTCCCTACAGGGTCTGGGTGAGCAGTTCTTC. It codes for CASSSLQGLGEQFF.

The rearrangement uses TRBV5-8 and TRBJ1-2, with a tentative D call TRBD1 (5 bases). The ends were cut back, 1 base at V and 4 bases at J, with 11 bases in the middle. The germline gives CDR1 SGHTS, CDR2 YDEGEE. The CDR3 extends over 14 amino acids. CDR3 sequence reads: CASSLLRTIYGYTF. CDR3 DNA: TGTGCCAGCAGCTTGTTACGGACAATCTATGGCTACACCTTC.

This clone turned up a few times. The V gene is TRBV18, the J gene TRBJ2-4; 8 nucleotides agree with TRBD1. Germline CDR1 reads KGHSH; CDR2 reads LQKENI. CDR3 length equals 17 residues. The J segment lost 7 bases and the V segment lost 1 base, leaving 12 bases of the junction unmatched. The CDR3 nucleotides are TGTGCCAGCTCACCACGTCCCGGACAGGGCGGAGGGAACATTCAGTACTTC. Amino acids: CASSPRPGQGGGNIQYF. Using reference TRBV18 and TRBJ2-4 for the parts outside the CDR3, the full variable domain is NAGVMQNPRHLVRRRGQEARLRCSPMKGHSHVYWYRQLPEEGLKFMVYLQKENIIDESGMPKERFSAEFPKEGPSILRIQQVVRGDSAAYFCASSPRPGQGGGNIQYFGAGTRLSVL.

The chain combines TRBV2 with TRBJ1-2, with 11 bases matching TRBD1. V was clipped by 6 bases and J by 4 bases; unmatched bases: 4. The CDR3 is made up of 14 amino acids. Germline CDR1 SNHLY, CDR2 FYNNEI. CDR3 sequence: CASRRTGGAYGYTF. The CDR3 nucleotides read TGTGCCAGCAGGCGGACAGGGGGCGCCTATGGCTACACCTTC.

The chain is built from TRBV2 and TRBJ1-1; 9 positions agree with TRBD1. Germline-derived CDR1 and CDR2 are SNHLY and FYNNEI. The junction had 2 bases not matched to a gene; V was cut back by 5 bases and J by 1 base. This CDR3 has 14 residues. The CDR3 DNA reads TGTGCCAGCAGTCGGACAGGGGCGAACACTGAAGCTTTCTTT. This encodes CASSRTGANTEAFF.

The chain employs TRBV19 and TRBJ1-2, with a tentative D call TRBD1 (5 bases). Trimming took off 7 bases at V and 4 bases at J, with 16 bases between the two ends. The germline gives CDR1 LNHDA, CDR2 SQIVND (reference sequence). This CDR3 has 14 residues. The CDR3 region is CASKSRGDSYGYTF. The CDR3 DNA reads as TGTGCCAGTAAATCGCGGGGGGATAGCTATGGCTACACCTTC.

The chain recombines TRBV7-2 with TRBJ1-2, with 7 bases aligning to TRBD1. This CDR3 region has 14 residues. With V trimmed by 3 bases and J by 2 bases, 3 bases remained unmatched. The V gene's germline CDR1 is SGHTA and CDR2 FQGNSA. The CDR3, as DNA: TGTGCCAGCAGCTTCCAGACAGGGAACTATGGCTACACCTTC. As protein: CASSFQTGNYGYTF.

This clone was seen more than once but under ten times. V usage is TRBV11-2 and J usage is TRBJ1-2; D gene uncertain. The CDR3 is made up of 14 amino acids. V gave up 0 bases and J gave up 7 bases, with 12 bases separating them. In germline, CDR1 is SGHAT, CDR2 FQNNGV. CDR3: CASSLDWRAVGYTF. The CDR3 DNA reads as TGTGCCAGCAGCTTAGATTGGAGGGCGGTTGGCTACACCTTC.

V usage is TRBV11-3 and J usage is TRBJ1-1; 8 nucleotides match TRBD1. J gave up 8 bases and V 1 base, and 6 bases lay outside the gene matches. CDR1 is SGHNT, CDR2 YENEEA, per germline. The CDR3 has 14 residues. The CDR3 spells CASSLGLGTGEAFF. The CDR3 DNA sequence: TGTGCCAGCAGCTTAGGGTTGGGGACAGGCGAAGCTTTCTTT.

The chain is built from TRBV7-6 and TRBJ1-1; maybe TRBD1 (6 bases). CDR1 and CDR2 (germline): SGHVS, FNYEAQ. This CDR3 contains 14 residues. V was cut by 6 bases and J by 2 bases, with 13 bases left in between. The CDR3 is CASSEQGSNTEAFF. CDR3 DNA: TGTGCCAGCAGTGAACAGGGCTCAAACACTGAAGCTTTCTTT.

The V call is TRBV30, the J call TRBJ2-1, with 7 bases that match TRBD2. J lost 9 bases, V lost 1 base, and 0 bases had no gene match. Germline CDR1 is GTSNPN and CDR2 is SVGIG (reference sequence). This CDR3 is built from 11 residues. CDR3 in DNA: TGTGCCTGGAGTGCGGGGGGTGAGCAGTTCTTC. Residues: CAWSAGGEQFF.